This T cell receptor beta chain was captured by sequencing in a study of PD-1 blockade in classical Hodgkin lymphoma (dated by TCRdb to about 2020). With respect to the entire study: A peripheral blood immune signature of response to PD-1 blockade in classical Hodgkin lymphoma was defined using TCR beta sequencing and CyTOF.

The Qiagen DNeasy kit was used to extract genomic DNA from unsorted PBMCs and from the negatively selected CD4+ and CD8+ fractions. Amplification of TCR beta CDR3 regions was done by immunoSEQ multiplex PCR with primers that anneal to V and J segments. A synthetic immune receptor repertoire was used to minimize amplification bias, and remaining bias was computationally removed after sequencing. The study's own analysis went as follows. Repertoire diversity was quantified as the Shannon entropy index using custom Python scripts. Unsorted, CD4+ and CD8+ repertoires were analyzed separately, except for combined analyses in which CD4+ and CD8+ sequences were merged in silico. TCRdb's version of the immuneACCESS table is confined to in-frame rearrangements and falls short of the full clone set. An unresolved V gene accounts for under half of the shortfall where checked; the remainder is of unknown origin. That table furnishes V, J and clone size, whereas the DNA furnished D and trimming. Here the sample has 30,000 or so clones; approximately 94% occur a single time. The leading ten clones occupy roughly 2.1% of the sample.

Details on this clone: Its antigen target is currently unknown. No base qualities exist here, and no much larger clone lies one base off it.

Per the publication, the time point label means: newly diagnosed, previously untreated cHL patient sample. PBMCs from patients with newly diagnosed, previously untreated classical Hodgkin lymphoma were sequenced as a comparison group for the relapsed/refractory trial patients. Peripheral blood was collected in 8 mL Vacutainer Cell Preparation Tubes, from which PBMCs were isolated by centrifugation and then cryopreserved. The CDR3 starts with the cysteine, ends with the phenylalanine, and has 14 residues. The kept DNA is CDR3 alone, 42 bases in frame from the first base. V sheds 4 bases and J sheds 6 bases, leaving 15 bases between their ends. CDR1 and CDR2 are read off the germline V gene as LGHNA and YSLEER. The full study reports these points: Only a single clinical trial cohort was studied, and what caused the repertoire differences, possibly disease activity or prior therapy, remained undefined. Baseline TCR diversity was reported as lower in newly diagnosed patients than in healthy donors, and lower still in relapsed/refractory patients.

The sequence was collected from a human donor with classical Hodgkin lymphoma. Sequencing used peripheral blood mononuclear cells (PBMCs). The V gene is TRBV4-3 and the J gene is TRBJ1-1, with a tentative D gene TRBD1 over 5 matching bases. The bases read TGCGCCAGCAGCCTTCTCGGGGGGGAACCTGAAGCTTTCTTT. It translates to CASSLLGGEPEAFF.